The 16 T cell receptor beta chains given below trace back to one sample, sequenced in a study of blood T cells in healthy people across ages (dated by TCRdb to the mid-2010s). The library was prepared using 5' RACE. The instrument given in TCRdb is Illumina HiSeq 2500. A second PCR of about 6 to 12 cycles was run with a J-beta primer mix and a sample-barcoded 5' primer. TCRdb took the public reads, trimmed them with fastp at Q25, ran MiXCR for clone calling and kept in-frame beta chains. Each entry is one CDR3 protein sequence, shown with its most common DNA and genes. The table for this sample lists 590,000 or so distinct CDR3 sequences; around 31% of them were counted only once. The ten largest account for 15% to 19% of the sample. The specimen sequenced was blood. These receptors were collected from a woman aged 80 or over in good health.

This sequence joins TRBV20-1 and TRBJ1-2, with TRBD1 as a possible D gene (5 bases). CDR1 and CDR2 from the germline V gene are DFQATT and SNEGSKA (reference sequence). V was clipped by 5 bases and J by 3 bases, with 16 bases between them. The CDR3 runs 14 residues. Written as DNA, the CDR3 is TGCAGTGCTGCTAGGGACTCAGCGGACTATGGCTACACCTTC. Protein: CSAARDSADYGYTF.

This clonotype was counted at least ten times. The V gene is TRBV15, the J gene TRBJ1-2; D is unresolved. The V end was cut by 0 bases, the J end by 9 bases, with 11 bases between. Germline CDR1 LNHNV, CDR2 YYDKDF (reference sequence). The CDR3 runs 13 residues. CDR3: CATSREGKWSYTF. Here the CDR3 DNA reads TGTGCCACCAGCAGAGAGGGGAAGTGGAGCTACACCTTC.

The rearrangement links TRBV27 to TRBJ2-2; 10 bases line up with TRBD2. The CDR3 extends over 17 amino acids. V was pared by 6 bases and J by 5 bases, with 12 bases of the junction left unmatched. CDR1 and CDR2 from the germline V gene are MNHEY and SMNVEV (reference sequence). DNA for the CDR3: TGTGCCAGCAGCCTGGAGGGTAGCGGGGGGCCAACCGGGGAGCTGTTTTTT. Amino acid sequence: CASSLEGSGGPTGELFF.

About this clonotype: A read error is possible here, since a much larger clone lies one base away. This chain connects TRBV27 to TRBJ2-3; 9 bases map to TRBD2. The CDR3 consists of 15 residues. Germline V lookup: CDR1 MNHEY, CDR2 SMNVEV (reference sequence). The CDR3 sequence: CACRPSGVGTDTQYF. The CDR3 nucleotides read TGTGCCTGCAGACCTAGCGGGGTTGGCACAGATACGCAGTATTTT.

A few counts support this clonotype. The CDR3 DNA sequence: TGTGCCAGCAGTGCGAAGGGGGCGGGTGGGAACACTGAAGCTTTCTTT. This sequence encodes CASSAKGAGGNTEAFF. The chain employs TRBV3-1 and TRBJ1-1, with 7 nucleotides matching TRBD1. Germline trimming cut 6 bases from V and 1 base from J; bases unmatched to any gene: 11. The CDR3 loop spans 16 amino acids. CDR1 is LGHDT, CDR2 YNNKEL, per germline (reference sequence).

This clonotype was seen at least ten times. The chain joins TRBV7-2 to TRBJ1-5, with a weak D call TRBD1 (6 bases). Germline CDR1 is SGHTA and CDR2 is FQGNSA. V lost 5 bases and J lost 0, with 11 bases in between. The CDR3 extends over 15 amino acids. The CDR3 DNA follows: TGTGCCAGCAGCCCAGGACAGTCTAGCAATCAGCCCCAGCATTTT. As protein: CASSPGQSSNQPQHF. The complete variable domain, with remaining parts taken from reference TRBV7-2 and TRBJ1-5, reads GAGVSQSPSNKVTEKGKDVELRCDPISGHTALYWYRQSLGQGLEFLIYFQGNSAPDKSGLPSDRFSAERTGGSVSTLTIQRTQQEDSAVYLCASSPGQSSNQPQHFGDGTRLSIL.

This clonotype was observed at least ten times. V gene TRBV6-5 combines with J gene TRBJ2-5; no reliable D call. The CDR3 consists of 13 residues. Deletions cut 4 bases from V and 5 bases from J, with 11 bases between. CDR1 is MNHEY, CDR2 SVGAGI, per germline. This CDR3 is CASSFRFRETQYF. DNA of the CDR3: TGTGCCAGCAGTTTCAGGTTTCGGGAGACCCAGTACTTC.

This clonotype has a count of ten or more. The CDR3 nucleotides are TGCAGTGCCAAAAGGACAGGGGGAGGTGCAGATACGCAGTATTTT. This translates into CSAKRTGGGADTQYF. The chain recombines TRBV20-1 with TRBJ2-3, with TRBD1 matching 10 bases. The germline V gene has CDR1 DFQATT and CDR2 SNEGSKA (reference sequence). The CDR3 is 15 residues long. Unmatched junction bases numbered 10, after V lost 6 bases and J lost 4 bases.

In this sample, this clonotype turned up a few times. The junction departs from the called germline gene at one end, perhaps through a read error. The chain has TRBV3-1 and TRBJ2-3; 9 bases match TRBD1. Germline V CDR1 and CDR2: LGHDT, YNNKEL (reference sequence). The CDR3 runs to 13 residues. The CDR3 protein is CVSNDRGTDTQYF. As DNA, the CDR3 is TGTGTCAGCAATGACAGGGGGACAGATACGCAGTATTTT.

Notes on this clonotype: A single base separates this from a much larger clone, so it may be a read error. This chain joins TRBV7-9 and TRBJ2-3; possible D gene TRBD2, 6 bases. The CDR3 is 16 amino acids. The V gene's germline CDR1 is SEHNR and CDR2 FQNEAQ (reference sequence). The CDR3 DNA follows: TGTACCAGCAGCTTTAACTTGCGGGGAAGCACAGATACGCAGTATTTT. Translation gives CTSSFNLRGSTDTQYF. Together with reference TRBV7-9 and TRBJ2-3, the CDR3 gives the full variable domain: DTGVSQNPRHKITKRGQNVTFRCDPISEHNRLYWYRQTLGQGPEFLTYFQNEAQLEKSRLLSDRFSAERPKGSFSTLEIQRTEQGDSAMYLCTSSFNLRGSTDTQYFGPGTRLTVL.

This clonotype came up once. The chain employs TRBV9 and TRBJ2-5; TRBD1 matches 9 bases. Germline assignment: CDR1 SGDLS and CDR2 YYNGEE. The CDR3 totals 15 residues. Trimming cost V 4 bases and J 11 bases; bases outside gene matches: 15. Here the CDR3 DNA reads TGTGCCAGCAGCCCTCGGGACAGGGTTACCTCTGAGCAGTACTTC. Translating gives CASSPRDRVTSEQYF.

The chain employs TRBV25-1 and TRBJ1-4; weak D call: TRBD1 (5 bases). CDR3 length: 16 amino acids. Trimming took 0 bases from V and 6 from J, leaving 14 bases between them. From germline, CDR1 is MGHDK and CDR2 SYGVNS. The CDR3 DNA follows: TGTGCCAGCAGTGAATATCGGGGGACGTCGCATGAAAAACTGTTTTTT. Protein sequence: CASSEYRGTSHEKLFF.

J is TRBJ2-7 and V is TRBV6-2 or TRBV6-3; the match to TRBD2 covers 9 bases. Trimming cost V 6 bases and J 7 bases; bases outside gene matches: 19. The CDR3 runs 17 residues. Germline V lookup: CDR1 MNHEY, CDR2 SVGEGT. The CDR3 loop is CASSPPVGGGAQNEQYF. CDR3 in DNA: TGTGCCAGCAGCCCCCCGGTTGGCGGGGGGGCGCAAAATGAGCAGTACTTC.

This clonotype was recorded many times. V is TRBV24-1 and J is TRBJ2-1; D may be TRBD1 (6 bases). The V end lost 5 bases, the J end lost 5 bases, and 18 bases lay between the germline ends. The CDR3 runs 16 residues. CDR1 and CDR2 from the germline V gene are KGHDR and SFDVKD. CDR3 loop: CATSALGGQLNNEQFF. The DNA of the CDR3 is TGTGCCACCAGTGCTCTAGGAGGACAGCTCAACAATGAGCAGTTCTTC.

This clonotype was detected ten times or more. The rearrangement links TRBV12-3 or TRBV12-4 to TRBJ2-3; D is uncertain. This CDR3 is built from 12 residues. V dropped 8 bases and J dropped 4 bases, with 10 bases sitting between them. CDR3 nucleotides: TGTGCCAGCTGCCGAGCCCCAGATACGCAGTATTTT. Protein sequence: CASCRAPDTQYF.

The chain employs TRBV2 and TRBJ1-1; 12 nucleotides match TRBD1. V shed 8 bases and J 2 bases; nucleotides not matched to a gene: 9. CDR3 size: 16 residues. Germline lookup yields CDR1 SNHLY and CDR2 FYNNEI. CDR3 in amino acids: CASVGTGGVRNTEAFF. The DNA of the CDR3 is TGTGCCAGCGTGGGGACAGGGGGCGTAAGAAACACTGAAGCTTTCTTT.